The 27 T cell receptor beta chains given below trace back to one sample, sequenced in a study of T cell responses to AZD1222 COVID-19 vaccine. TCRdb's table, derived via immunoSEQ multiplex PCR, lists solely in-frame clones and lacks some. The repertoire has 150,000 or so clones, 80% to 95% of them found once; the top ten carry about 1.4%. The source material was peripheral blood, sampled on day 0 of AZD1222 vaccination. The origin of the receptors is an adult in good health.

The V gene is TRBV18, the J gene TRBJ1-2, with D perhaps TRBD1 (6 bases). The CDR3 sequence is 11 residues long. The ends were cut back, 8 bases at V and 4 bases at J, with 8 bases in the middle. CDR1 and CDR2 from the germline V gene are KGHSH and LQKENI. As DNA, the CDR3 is TGTGCCAGCGGACAGCCCTATGGCTACACCTTC. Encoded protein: CASGQPYGYTF.

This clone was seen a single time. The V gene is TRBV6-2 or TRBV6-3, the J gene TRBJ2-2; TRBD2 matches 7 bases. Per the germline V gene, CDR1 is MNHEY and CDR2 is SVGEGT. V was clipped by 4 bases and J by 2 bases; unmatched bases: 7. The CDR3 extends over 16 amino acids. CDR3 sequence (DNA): TGTGCCAGCAGTTCATTTTCGGGGGGAAACACCGGGGAGCTGTTTTTT. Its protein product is CASSSFSGGNTGELFF.

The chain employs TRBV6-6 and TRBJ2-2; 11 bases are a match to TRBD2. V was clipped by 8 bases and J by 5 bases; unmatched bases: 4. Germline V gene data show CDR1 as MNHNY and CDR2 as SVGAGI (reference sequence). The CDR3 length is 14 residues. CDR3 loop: CASERTSGTGELFF. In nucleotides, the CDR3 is TGTGCCAGCGAACGGACTAGCGGGACCGGGGAGCTGTTTTTT.

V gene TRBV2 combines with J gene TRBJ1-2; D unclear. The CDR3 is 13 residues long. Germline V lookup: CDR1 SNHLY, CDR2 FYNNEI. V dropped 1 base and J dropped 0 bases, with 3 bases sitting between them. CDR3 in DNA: TGTGCCAGCAGTGAAGAGGCTAACTATGGCTACACCTTC. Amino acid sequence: CASSEEANYGYTF. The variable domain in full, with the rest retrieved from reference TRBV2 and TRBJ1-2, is EPEVTQTPSHQVTQMGQEVILRCVPISNHLYFYWYRQILGQKVEFLVSFYNNEISEKSEIFDDQFSVERPDGSNFTLKIRSTKLEDSAMYFCASSEEANYGYTFGSGTRLTVV.

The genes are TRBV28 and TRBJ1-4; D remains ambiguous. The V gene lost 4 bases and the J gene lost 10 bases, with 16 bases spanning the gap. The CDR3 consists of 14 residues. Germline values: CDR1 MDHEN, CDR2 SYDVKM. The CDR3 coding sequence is TGTGCCAGCAGTTCTGGGTTCCCAATCGGAAAACTGTTTTTT. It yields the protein CASSSGFPIGKLFF.

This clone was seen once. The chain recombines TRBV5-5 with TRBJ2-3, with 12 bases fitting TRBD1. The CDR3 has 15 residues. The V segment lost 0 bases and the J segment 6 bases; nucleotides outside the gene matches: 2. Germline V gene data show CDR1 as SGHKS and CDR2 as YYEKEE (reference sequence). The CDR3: CASSLVGQGADTQYF. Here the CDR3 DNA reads TGTGCCAGCAGCTTGGTGGGACAGGGGGCTGATACGCAGTATTTT.

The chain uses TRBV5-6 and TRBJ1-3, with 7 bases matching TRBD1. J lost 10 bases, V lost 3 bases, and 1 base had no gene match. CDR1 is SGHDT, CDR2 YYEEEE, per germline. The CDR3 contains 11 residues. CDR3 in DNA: TGTGCCAGCAGCTCGGGACAGACCATATATTTT. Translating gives CASSSGQTIYF.

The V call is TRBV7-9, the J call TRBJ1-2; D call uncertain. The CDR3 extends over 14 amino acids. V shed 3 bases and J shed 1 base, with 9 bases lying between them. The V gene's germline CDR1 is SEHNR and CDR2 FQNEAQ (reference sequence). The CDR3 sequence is CASSFQVDNYGYTF. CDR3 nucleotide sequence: TGTGCCAGCAGCTTCCAGGTTGATAACTATGGCTACACCTTC. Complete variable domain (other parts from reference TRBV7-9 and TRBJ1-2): DTGVSQNPRHKITKRGQNVTFRCDPISEHNRLYWYRQTLGQGPEFLTYFQNEAQLEKSRLLSDRFSAERPKGSFSTLEIQRTEQGDSAMYLCASSFQVDNYGYTFGSGTRLTVV.

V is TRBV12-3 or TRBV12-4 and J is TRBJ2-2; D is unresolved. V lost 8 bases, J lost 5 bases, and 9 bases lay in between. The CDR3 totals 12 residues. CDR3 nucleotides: TGTGCCAGCCCCGACAAAACCGGGGAGCTGTTTTTT. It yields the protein CASPDKTGELFF.

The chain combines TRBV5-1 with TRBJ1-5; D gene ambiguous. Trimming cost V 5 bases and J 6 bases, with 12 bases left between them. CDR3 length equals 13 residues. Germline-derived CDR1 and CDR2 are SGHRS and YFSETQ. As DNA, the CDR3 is TGCGCCAGCAGACGAGATATCAGTCAGCCCCAGCATTTT. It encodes CASRRDISQPQHF.

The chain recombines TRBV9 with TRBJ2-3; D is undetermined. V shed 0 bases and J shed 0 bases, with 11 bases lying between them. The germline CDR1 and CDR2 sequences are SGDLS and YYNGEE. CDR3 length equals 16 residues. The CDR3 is CASSVGWVESTDTQYF. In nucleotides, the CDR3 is TGTGCCAGCAGCGTAGGTTGGGTTGAGAGCACAGATACGCAGTATTTT.

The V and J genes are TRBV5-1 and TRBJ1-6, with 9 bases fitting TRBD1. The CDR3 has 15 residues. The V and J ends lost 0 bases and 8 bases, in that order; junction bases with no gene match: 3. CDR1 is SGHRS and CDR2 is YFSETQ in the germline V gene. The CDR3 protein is CASSLAGTGHSPLHF. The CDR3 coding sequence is TGCGCCAGCAGCTTGGCTGGGACAGGGCATTCACCCCTCCACTTT.

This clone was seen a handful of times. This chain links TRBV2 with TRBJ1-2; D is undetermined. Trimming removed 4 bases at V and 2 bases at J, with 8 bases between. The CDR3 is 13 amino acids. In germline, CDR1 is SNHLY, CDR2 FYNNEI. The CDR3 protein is CASSGDLNYGYTF. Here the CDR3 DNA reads TGTGCCAGCAGTGGAGACCTCAACTATGGCTACACCTTC. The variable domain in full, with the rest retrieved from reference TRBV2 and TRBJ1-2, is EPEVTQTPSHQVTQMGQEVILRCVPISNHLYFYWYRQILGQKVEFLVSFYNNEISEKSEIFDDQFSVERPDGSNFTLKIRSTKLEDSAMYFCASSGDLNYGYTFGSGTRLTVV.

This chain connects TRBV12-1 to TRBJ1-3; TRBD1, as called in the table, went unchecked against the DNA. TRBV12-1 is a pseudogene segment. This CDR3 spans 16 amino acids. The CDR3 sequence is CASPPGGRYSGNTIYF. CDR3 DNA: TGTGCCAGCCCTCCTGGGGGCAGGTACTCTGGAAACACCATATATTTT.

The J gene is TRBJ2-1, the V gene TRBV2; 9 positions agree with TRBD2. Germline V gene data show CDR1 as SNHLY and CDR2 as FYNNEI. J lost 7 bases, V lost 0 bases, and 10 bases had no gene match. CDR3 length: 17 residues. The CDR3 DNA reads TGTGCCAGCAGTGAAGCCCGGTCTTGGGCGGGGGGGAATGAGCAGTTCTTC. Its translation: CASSEARSWAGGNEQFF.

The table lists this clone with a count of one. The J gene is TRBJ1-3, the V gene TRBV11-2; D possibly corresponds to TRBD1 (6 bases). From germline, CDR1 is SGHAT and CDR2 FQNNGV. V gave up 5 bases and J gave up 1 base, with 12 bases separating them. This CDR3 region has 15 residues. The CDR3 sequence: CASSRDTQSGNTIYF. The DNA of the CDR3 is TGTGCCAGCAGCCGGGACACCCAATCTGGAAACACCATATATTTT.

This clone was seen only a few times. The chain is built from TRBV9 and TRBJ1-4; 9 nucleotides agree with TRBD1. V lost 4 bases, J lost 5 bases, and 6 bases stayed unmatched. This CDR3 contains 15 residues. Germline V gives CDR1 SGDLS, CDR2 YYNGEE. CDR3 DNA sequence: TGTGCCAGCAGCTCAGCACAGGGGGCGAATGAAAAACTGTTTTTT. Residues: CASSSAQGANEKLFF. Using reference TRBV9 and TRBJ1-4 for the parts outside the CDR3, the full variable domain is DSGVTQTPKHLITATGQRVTLRCSPRSGDLSVYWYQQSLDQGLQFLIQYYNGEERAKGNILERFSAQQFPDLHSELNLSSLELGDSALYFCASSSAQGANEKLFFGSGTQLSVL.

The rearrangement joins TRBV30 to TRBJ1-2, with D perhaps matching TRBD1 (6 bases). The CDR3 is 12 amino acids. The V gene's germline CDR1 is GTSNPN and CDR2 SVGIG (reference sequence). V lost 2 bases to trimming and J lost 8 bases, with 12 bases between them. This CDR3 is CAWSTGTGGYTF. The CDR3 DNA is TGTGCCTGGAGTACAGGGACGGGAGGCTACACCTTC.

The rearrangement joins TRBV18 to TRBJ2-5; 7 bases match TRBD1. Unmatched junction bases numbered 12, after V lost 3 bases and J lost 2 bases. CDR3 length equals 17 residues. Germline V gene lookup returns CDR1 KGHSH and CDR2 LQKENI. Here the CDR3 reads CASSPTGYLGVQETQYF. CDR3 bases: TGTGCCAGCTCACCGACAGGGTACCTGGGGGTACAAGAGACCCAGTACTTC.

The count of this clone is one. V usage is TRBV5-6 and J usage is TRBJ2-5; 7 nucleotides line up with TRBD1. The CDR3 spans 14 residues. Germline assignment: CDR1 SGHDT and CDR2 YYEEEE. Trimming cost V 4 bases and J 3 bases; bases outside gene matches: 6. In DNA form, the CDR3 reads TGTGCCAGCAGCCAGGGACAGTCTGAAGAGACCCAGTACTTC. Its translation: CASSQGQSEETQYF.

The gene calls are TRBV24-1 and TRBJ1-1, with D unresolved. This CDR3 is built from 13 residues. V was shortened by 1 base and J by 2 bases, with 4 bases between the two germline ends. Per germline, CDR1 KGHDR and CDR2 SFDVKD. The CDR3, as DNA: TGTGCCACCAGTGATTTAGGAAACACTGAAGCTTTCTTT. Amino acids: CATSDLGNTEAFF.

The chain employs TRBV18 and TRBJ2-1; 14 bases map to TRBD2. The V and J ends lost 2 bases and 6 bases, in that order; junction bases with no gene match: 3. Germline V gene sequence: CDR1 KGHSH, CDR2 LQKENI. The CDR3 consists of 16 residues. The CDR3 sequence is CASSPGLAGGGNEQFF. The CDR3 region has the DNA TGTGCCAGCTCACCAGGACTAGCGGGGGGTGGCAATGAGCAGTTCTTC.

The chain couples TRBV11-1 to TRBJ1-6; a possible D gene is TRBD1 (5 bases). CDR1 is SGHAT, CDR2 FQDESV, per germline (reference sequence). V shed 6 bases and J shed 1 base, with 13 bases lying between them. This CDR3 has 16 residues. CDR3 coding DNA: TGTGCCAGCAGTCCCCTCTCAGGGTCCTATAATTCACCCCTCCACTTT. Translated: CASSPLSGSYNSPLHF.

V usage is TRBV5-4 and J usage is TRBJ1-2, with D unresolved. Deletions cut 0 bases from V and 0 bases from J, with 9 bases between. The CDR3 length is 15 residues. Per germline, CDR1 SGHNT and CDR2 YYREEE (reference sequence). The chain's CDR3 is CASSLAGSPNYGYTF. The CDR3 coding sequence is TGTGCCAGCAGCTTGGCCGGCAGTCCTAACTATGGCTACACCTTC.

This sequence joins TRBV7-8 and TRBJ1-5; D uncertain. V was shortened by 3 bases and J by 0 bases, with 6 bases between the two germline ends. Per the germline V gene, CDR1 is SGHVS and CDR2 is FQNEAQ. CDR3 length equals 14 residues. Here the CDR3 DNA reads TGTGCCAGCAGCTTGGTAGATAGCAATCAGCCCCAGCATTTT. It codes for CASSLVDSNQPQHF.

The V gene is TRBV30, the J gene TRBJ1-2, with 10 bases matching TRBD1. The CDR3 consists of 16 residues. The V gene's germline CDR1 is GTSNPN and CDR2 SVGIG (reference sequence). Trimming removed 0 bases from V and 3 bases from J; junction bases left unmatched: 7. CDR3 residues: CAWSVSRDRGYYGYTF. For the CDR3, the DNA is TGTGCCTGGAGTGTCAGCAGGGACAGGGGATACTATGGCTACACCTTC.

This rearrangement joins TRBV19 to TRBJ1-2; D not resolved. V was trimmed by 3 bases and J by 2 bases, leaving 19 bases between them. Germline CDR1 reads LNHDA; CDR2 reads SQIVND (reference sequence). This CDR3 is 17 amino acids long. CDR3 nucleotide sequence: TGTGCCAGTAGTATTCGGGCAGAAGGTCCCACAAACTATGGCTACACCTTC. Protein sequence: CASSIRAEGPTNYGYTF.